This TCR beta chain comes out of a study of Graves' ophthalmopathy and Graves' hyperthyroidism. General study results and limits: Most expanded thyroid clonotypes above 0.001 frequency also appeared in blood. Forecasting of ophthalmopathy progression by the model achieved 60% to 71% sensitivity and about 77% specificity.

Enrollment excluded any patients with other autoimmune diseases, uncontrolled infections, pregnancy or lactation. Isolation of PBMCs was performed using 9 to 10 ml of fresh peripheral blood. As for this clonotype: What it binds is unknown. One end of the junction does not line up with germline, which may come from a read error.

Amplification of the TCR beta CDR3 regions used RNA transcripts (as template). HTBI-primed first-round RT-PCR preceded second-round multiplex PCR. TCRdb called the multiplex PCR reads again in MiXCR, with one record for every CDR3 protein. The repertoire holds hundreds of thousands of distinct CDR3 sequences, with about 46% as singletons. Germline V gene sequence: CDR1 SGHTA, CDR2 FQGNSA. The CDR3 sequence is 15 residues long. Sequencing was done on a sample of peripheral blood. The chain recombines TRBV7-2 with TRBJ1-1; D possibly corresponds to TRBD1 (6 bases). The clonotype originates from an adult man with Graves' ophthalmopathy. DNA for the CDR3: TGCGCCAGCAGCTTAGGGGGTCAAGAGGACACTGAAGCTTTCTTT. It yields the protein CASSLGGQEDTEAFF.